This T cell receptor beta chain is from a study of blood T cell repertoires in COVID-19 (dated by TCRdb to 2020 to 2022). General notes on the study: Samples from collaborators originated in the United States, Italy and Spain and spanned both the acute and convalescent phases of COVID-19. The prospective study material was composed of cDNA or gDNA derived from T cells, B-cell-depleted T cells, or PBMCs. Deeply sampled blood TCRbeta repertoires from subjects exposed to, actively infected with, or recovered from COVID-19 were included in the dataset. The repertoires were made available in a free public database intended to serve as a resource for research on the immune response to SARS-CoV-2. Samples were obtained from the ongoing ImmuneRACE study (first 160 participants) and from over a thousand subjects provided by 6 global collaborators. A de-identified subject ID, COVID-19 status, age in years and sex were almost always included in the sample metadata. Where HLA class I and class II types were available, the types were taken from metadata supplied by the sample provider, not from assay-based typing.

TCRbeta CDR3 regions were amplified from genomic DNA using the immunoSEQ Assay, a bias-controlled multiplex PCR. The authors' pipeline ran thus. Nucleated cell counts per sample were estimated from amplification of reference gene primers within the assay. To quantify the absolute abundance of each unique TCRbeta CDR3 rearrangement, sequence reads were collapsed and filtered. For each sample, productive Simpson clonality was calculated by taking the square root of Simpson's diversity index across productive rearrangements. The clones in this table, taken by TCRdb from immuneACCESS, are in-frame only. Not every clone is retained; where verified, under half of the shortfall comes from an unresolved V gene, and the cause of the rest is unknown. That table furnishes V, J and clone size, whereas the DNA furnished D and trimming. The sample has about 260,000 clones on record, approximately 88% of them singletons. In total, the top ten clones hold 10% to 13% of the sample.

One collaborating source in Seattle enrolled patients during active infection and followed them longitudinally through the course of disease. Whole blood was collected in K2EDTA tubes by collaborating institutions according to the institutions' own protocols. Collaborator samples were shipped for TCRbeta analysis as frozen whole blood, isolated PBMCs, or DNA extracted from either sample type. This clone has more than one count but fewer than ten. The antigen this receptor binds is unknown. No much larger clone exists at a distance of one base, and base qualities are not known. Study-level results and caveats: Clinical and demographic metadata were provided uncurated, with the amount varying by source and participant.

V was cut back by 4 bases and J by 6 bases, leaving a gap of 11 bases between them. From its cysteine to its phenylalanine, the CDR3 spans 13 amino acids. The read is trimmed to its CDR3 DNA, 39 bases read in frame from base 1. The germline V gene provides CDR1 SNHLY and CDR2 FYNNEI. The V gene is TRBV2 and the J gene is TRBJ2-3, and perhaps TRBD2 as D gene, on 5 matching bases. The sample comprised peripheral blood. The clonotype comes from a woman in her 70s with COVID-19, enrolled during active disease. The CDR3 loop reads CASSGTVVDTQYF. The DNA is as follows: TGTGCCAGCAGTGGGACTGTCGTGGATACGCAGTATTTT.